The entry that follows covers one TCR beta chain sequence. Its antigen is not identified. V trimming: 5 bases; J trimming: 0 bases; junction bases outside the gene matches: 5. CDR3 length equals 16 residues. Germline-derived CDR1 and CDR2 are KGHSH and LQKENI. The sample is drawn from a study of T cells in localized non-small cell lung cancer. Study-wide results and limits: Overall survival was longer when the density of T cells in the blood was higher. A median 57 of the top 100 tumor clones appeared in adjacent lung. Sequencing involved a lone tumor region, leaving heterogeneity possible. T cell clonality was highest in uninvolved adjacent lung, above tumor.

Method: immunoSEQ multiplex PCR; TCRdb's copy keeps in-frame clones and lacks some. The sample holds about 15,000 clones, 80% to 85% seen once. The sample was peripheral blood, taken before any cancer treatment. The J gene is TRBJ2-3, the V gene TRBV18; 10 bases fit TRBD1. This TCR was sampled from an older female donor with stage I squamous cell lung carcinoma. As DNA, the CDR3 is TGTGCCAGCTCATCAAGGACAGGGGGAAGCACAGATACGCAGTATTTT. Translated, it gives CASSSRTGGSTDTQYF.